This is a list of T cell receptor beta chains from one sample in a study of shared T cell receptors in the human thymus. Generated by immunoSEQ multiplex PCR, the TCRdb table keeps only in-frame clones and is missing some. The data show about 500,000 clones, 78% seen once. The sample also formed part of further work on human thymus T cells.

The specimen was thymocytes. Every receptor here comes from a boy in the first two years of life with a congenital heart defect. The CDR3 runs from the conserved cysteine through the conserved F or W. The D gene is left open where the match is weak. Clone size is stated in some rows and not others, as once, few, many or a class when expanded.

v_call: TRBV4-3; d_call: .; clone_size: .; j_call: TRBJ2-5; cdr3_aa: CASSLRPGQETQYF; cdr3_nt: TGCGCCAGCAGCCTTAGGCCCGGGCAAGAGACCCAGTACTTC
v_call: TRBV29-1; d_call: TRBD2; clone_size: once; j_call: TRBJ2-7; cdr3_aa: CSAKRPASGSGTYEQYF; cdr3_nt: TGCAGCGCCAAACGGCCGGCTAGCGGGAGTGGCACCTACGAGCAGTACTTC
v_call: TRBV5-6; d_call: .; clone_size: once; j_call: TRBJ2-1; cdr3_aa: CASSLAERAGDAEQFF; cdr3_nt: TGTGCCAGCAGCTTGGCCGAGAGAGCGGGTGATGCTGAGCAGTTCTTC
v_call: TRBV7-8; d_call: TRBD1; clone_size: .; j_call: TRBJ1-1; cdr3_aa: CASSPAGTERLRNTEAFF; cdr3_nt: TGTGCCAGCAGCCCGGCTGGGACAGAGAGATTGAGGAACACTGAAGCTTTCTTT
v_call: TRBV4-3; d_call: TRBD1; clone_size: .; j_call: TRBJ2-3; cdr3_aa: CASSQDGTGALREQYF; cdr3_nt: TGCGCCAGCAGCCAAGACGGGACAGGGGCCCTCCGCGAACAGTATTTT
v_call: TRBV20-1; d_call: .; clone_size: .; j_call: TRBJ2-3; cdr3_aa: CSALSTDTQYF; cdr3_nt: TGCAGTGCTCTTAGCACAGATACGCAGTATTTT
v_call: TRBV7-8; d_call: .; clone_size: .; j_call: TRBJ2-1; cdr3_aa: CASSQLLDYNEQFF; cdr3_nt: TGTGCCAGCAGCCAACTCTTAGACTACAATGAGCAGTTCTTC
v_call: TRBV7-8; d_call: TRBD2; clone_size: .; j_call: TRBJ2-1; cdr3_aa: CASSFPGLADYNEQFF; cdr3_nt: TGTGCCAGCAGCTTCCCAGGACTAGCGGATTACAATGAGCAGTTCTTC
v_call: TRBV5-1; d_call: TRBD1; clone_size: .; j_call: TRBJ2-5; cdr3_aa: CASSRRGQGTETQYF; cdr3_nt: TGCGCCAGCAGTCGACGTGGACAGGGAACGGAGACCCAGTACTTC
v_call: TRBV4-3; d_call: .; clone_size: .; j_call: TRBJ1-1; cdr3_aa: CASSPRRGLRTEAFF; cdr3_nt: TGCGCCAGCAGCCCTCGCCGGGGGTTGAGGACTGAAGCTTTCTTT
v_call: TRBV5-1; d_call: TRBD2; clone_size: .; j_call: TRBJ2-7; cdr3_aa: CASSLAYGLEPGLANAYEQYF; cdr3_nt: TGCGCCAGCAGCTTGGCGTACGGACTCGAACCCGGACTAGCGAATGCCTACGAGCAGTACTTC
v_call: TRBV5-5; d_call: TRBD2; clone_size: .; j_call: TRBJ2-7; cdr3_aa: CASSPGGTSNYEQYF; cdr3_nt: TGTGCCAGCAGCCCCGGTGGGACTAGCAACTACGAGCAGTACTTC
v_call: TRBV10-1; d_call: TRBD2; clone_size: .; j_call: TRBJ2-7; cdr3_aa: CASSESRESGYEQYF; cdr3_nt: TGCGCCAGCAGTGAGTCGCGGGAGAGTGGTTACGAGCAGTACTTC
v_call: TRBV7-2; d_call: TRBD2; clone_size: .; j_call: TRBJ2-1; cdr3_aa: CASSLGVGGRAVDEQFF; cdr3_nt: TGTGCCAGCAGCTTAGGTGTAGGCGGGAGGGCGGTGGATGAGCAGTTCTTC
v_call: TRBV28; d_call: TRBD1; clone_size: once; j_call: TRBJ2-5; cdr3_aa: CASSSRQGVAQETQYF; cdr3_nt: TGTGCCAGCAGTTCTCGACAGGGGGTGGCCCAAGAGACCCAGTACTTC
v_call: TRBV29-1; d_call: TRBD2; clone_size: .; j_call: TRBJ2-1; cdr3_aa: CSVAGVSPNEQFF; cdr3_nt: TGCAGCGTGGCGGGAGTAAGCCCCAATGAGCAGTTCTTC
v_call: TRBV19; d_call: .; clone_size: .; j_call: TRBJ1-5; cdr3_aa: CASSIAVAGGNQPQHF; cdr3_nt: TGTGCCAGTAGTATCGCGGTGGCGGGTGGCAATCAGCCCCAGCATTTT
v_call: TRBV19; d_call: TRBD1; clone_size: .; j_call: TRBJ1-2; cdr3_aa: CASRGRTGTNYGYTF; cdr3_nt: TGTGCCAGTAGAGGAAGGACAGGGACGAACTATGGCTACACCTTC
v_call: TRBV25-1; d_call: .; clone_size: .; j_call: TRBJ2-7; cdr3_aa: CASSEGQGSYEQYF; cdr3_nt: TGTGCCAGCAGTGAAGGGCAGGGGTCCTACGAGCAGTACTTC
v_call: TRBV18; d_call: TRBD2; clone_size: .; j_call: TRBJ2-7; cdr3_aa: CASSLAGGPRGTGGPPYEQYF; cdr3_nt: TGTGCCAGCTCACTAGCGGGGGGGCCCAGGGGAACGGGCGGGCCCCCCTACGAGCAGTACTTC
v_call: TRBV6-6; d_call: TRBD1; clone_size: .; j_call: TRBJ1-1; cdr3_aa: CASSYGTVPSNTEAFF; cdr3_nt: TGTGCCAGCAGTTACGGGACAGTCCCTTCGAACACTGAAGCTTTCTTT
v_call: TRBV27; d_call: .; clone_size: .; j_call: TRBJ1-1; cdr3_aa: CASRGLAEAFF; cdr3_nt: TGTGCCAGCAGGGGCTTGGCTGAAGCTTTCTTT
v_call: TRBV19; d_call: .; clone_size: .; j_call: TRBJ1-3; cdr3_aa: CASSQVTGLGNTIYF; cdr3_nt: TGTGCCAGTAGTCAGGTTACAGGTCTTGGAAACACCATATATTTT
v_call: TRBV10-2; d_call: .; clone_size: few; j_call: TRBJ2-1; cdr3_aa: CASSVRGGGKPSYNEQFF; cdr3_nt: TGCGCCAGCAGTGTAAGGGGAGGGGGGAAGCCCTCCTACAATGAGCAGTTCTTC
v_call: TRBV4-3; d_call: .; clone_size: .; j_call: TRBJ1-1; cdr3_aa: CASSQETGRAEAFF; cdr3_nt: TGCGCCAGCAGCCAAGAAACAGGGCGGGCTGAAGCTTTCTTT
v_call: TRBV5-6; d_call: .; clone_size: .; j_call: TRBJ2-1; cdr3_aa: CASSPISRGSSYNEQFF; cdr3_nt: TGTGCCAGCAGCCCAATCTCCAGGGGCAGCTCCTACAATGAGCAGTTCTTC
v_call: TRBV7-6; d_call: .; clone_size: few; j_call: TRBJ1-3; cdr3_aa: CASSLSRSSGNTIYF; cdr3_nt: TGTGCCAGCAGCTTATCCCGCAGCTCTGGAAACACCATATATTTT
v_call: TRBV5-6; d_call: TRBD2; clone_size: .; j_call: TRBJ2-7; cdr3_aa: CASSLAVGLAGPYEQYF; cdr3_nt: TGTGCCAGCAGCTTGGCCGTGGGGCTAGCGGGACCCTACGAGCAGTACTTC
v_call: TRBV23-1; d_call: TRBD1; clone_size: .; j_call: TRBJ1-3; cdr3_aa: CASSQRDRENTIYF; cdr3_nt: TGCGCCAGCAGTCAACGCGACAGGGAAAACACCATATATTTT
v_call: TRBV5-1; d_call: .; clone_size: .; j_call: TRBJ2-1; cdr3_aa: CASSFGTYNEQFF; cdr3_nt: TGCGCCAGCAGCTTCGGGACTTACAATGAGCAGTTCTTC
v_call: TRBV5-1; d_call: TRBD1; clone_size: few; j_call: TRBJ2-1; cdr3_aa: CASSREAGTGKQFF; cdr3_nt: TGCGCCAGCAGTCGAGAGGCCGGGACAGGGAAGCAGTTCTTC
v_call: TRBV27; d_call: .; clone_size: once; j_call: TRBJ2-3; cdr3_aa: CASSPPQGRDTQYF; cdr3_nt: TGTGCCAGCAGTCCCCCACAGGGAAGGGATACGCAGTATTTT
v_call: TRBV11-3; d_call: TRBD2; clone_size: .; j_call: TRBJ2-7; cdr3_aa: CASSSTQLAGGHEQYF; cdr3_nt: TGTGCCAGCAGCTCAACTCAACTAGCGGGAGGCCACGAGCAGTACTTC
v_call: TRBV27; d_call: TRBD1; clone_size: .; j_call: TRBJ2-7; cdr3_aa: CASSPTRDRWTYEQYF; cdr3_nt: TGTGCCAGCAGTCCTACCCGGGACAGGTGGACCTACGAGCAGTACTTC
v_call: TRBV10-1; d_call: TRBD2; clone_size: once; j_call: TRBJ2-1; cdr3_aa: CASRSKTSSLHKDEQFF; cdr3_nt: TGCGCCAGCAGAAGTAAGACTAGCAGCCTCCATAAGGATGAGCAGTTCTTC
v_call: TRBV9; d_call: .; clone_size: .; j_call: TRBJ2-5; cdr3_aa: CASSVVVGGPGGPETQYF; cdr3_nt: TGTGCCAGCAGCGTAGTCGTGGGGGGCCCAGGGGGTCCAGAGACCCAGTACTTC
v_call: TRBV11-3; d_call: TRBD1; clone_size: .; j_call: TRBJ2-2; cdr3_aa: CASSLVGDRVAGELFF; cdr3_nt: TGTGCCAGCAGCTTAGTGGGGGACAGGGTCGCCGGGGAGCTGTTTTTT
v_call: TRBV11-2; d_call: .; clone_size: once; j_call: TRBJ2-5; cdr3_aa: CASSLRVKETQYF; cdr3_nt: TGTGCCAGCAGCTTACGGGTTAAAGAGACCCAGTACTTC
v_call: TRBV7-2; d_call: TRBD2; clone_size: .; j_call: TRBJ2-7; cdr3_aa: CASSFGTSEHFEQYF; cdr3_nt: TGTGCCAGCAGCTTTGGGACTAGCGAGCATTTCGAGCAGTACTTC
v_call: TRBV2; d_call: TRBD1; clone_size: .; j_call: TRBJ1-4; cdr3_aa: CASGEGQGRSRTNEKLFF; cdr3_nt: TGTGCCAGCGGGGAAGGACAGGGCAGAAGTAGGACTAATGAAAAACTGTTTTTT
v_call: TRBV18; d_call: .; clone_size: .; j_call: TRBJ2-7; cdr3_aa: CASSDHRAYEQYF; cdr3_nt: TGTGCCAGCTCCGACCACCGGGCCTACGAGCAGTACTTC
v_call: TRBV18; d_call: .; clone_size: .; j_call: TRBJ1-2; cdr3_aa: CASSPGSRHGNYGYTF; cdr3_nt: TGTGCCAGCTCACCGGGCAGTAGACACGGTAACTATGGCTACACCTTC
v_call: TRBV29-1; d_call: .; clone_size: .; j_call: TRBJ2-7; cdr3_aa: CSVCQGKQYF; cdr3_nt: TGCAGCGTTTGTCAGGGAAAGCAGTACTTC
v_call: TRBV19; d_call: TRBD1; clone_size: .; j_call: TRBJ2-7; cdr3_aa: CASSIEGTGYEQYF; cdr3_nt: TGTGCCAGTAGTATCGAAGGGACAGGCTACGAGCAGTACTTC
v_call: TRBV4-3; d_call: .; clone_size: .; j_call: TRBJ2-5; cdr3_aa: CASSQDPEGRETQYF; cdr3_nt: TGCGCCAGCAGCCAAGATCCGGAGGGGAGGGAGACCCAGTACTTC
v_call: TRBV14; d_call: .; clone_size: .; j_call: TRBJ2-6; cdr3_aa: CASSQAPLSSGANVLTF; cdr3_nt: TGTGCCAGCAGCCAAGCCCCTCTCAGCTCTGGGGCCAACGTCCTGACTTTC
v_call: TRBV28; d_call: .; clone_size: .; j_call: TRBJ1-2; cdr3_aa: CASSFHRIRGGDYGYTF; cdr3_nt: TGTGCCAGCAGTTTCCATCGGATCAGGGGTGGGGACTATGGCTACACCTTC
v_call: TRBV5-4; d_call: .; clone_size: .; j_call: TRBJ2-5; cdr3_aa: CASSLVYQETQYF; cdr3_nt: TGTGCCAGCAGCTTGGTATATCAAGAGACCCAGTACTTC
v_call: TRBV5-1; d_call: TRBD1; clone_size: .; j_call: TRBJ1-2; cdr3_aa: CASSSDREDGYTF; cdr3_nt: TGCGCCAGCAGCTCTGACAGGGAGGATGGCTACACCTTC
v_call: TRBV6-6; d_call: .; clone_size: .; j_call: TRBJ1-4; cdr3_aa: CASSYPQTNEKLFF; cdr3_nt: TGTGCCAGCAGTTACCCCCAGACTAATGAAAAACTGTTTTTT
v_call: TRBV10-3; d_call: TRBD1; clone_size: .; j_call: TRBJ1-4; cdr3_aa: CAISESKGARAEKLFF; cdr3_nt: TGTGCCATCAGTGAGTCGAAGGGGGCGCGTGCTGAAAAACTGTTTTTT
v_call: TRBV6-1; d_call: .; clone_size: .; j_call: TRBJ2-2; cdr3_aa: CASIRTTLNTGELFF; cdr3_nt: TGTGCCAGCATTAGGACTACCCTGAACACCGGGGAGCTGTTTTTT
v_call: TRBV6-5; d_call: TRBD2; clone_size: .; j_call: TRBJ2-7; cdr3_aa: CASSAAGAAYEQYF; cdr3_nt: TGTGCCAGCAGTGCAGCGGGAGCGGCCTACGAGCAGTACTTC
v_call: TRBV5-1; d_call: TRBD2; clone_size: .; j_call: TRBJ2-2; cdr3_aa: CASSLFSGSPFGGELFF; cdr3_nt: TGCGCCAGCAGCTTGTTTAGCGGGAGCCCCTTCGGCGGGGAGCTGTTTTTT
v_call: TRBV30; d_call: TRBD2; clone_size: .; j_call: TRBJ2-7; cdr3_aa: CAWSPPAGLAASIPSYEQYF; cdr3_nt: TGTGCCTGGAGCCCCCCGGCGGGCCTAGCGGCTTCCATTCCCTCCTACGAGCAGTACTTC
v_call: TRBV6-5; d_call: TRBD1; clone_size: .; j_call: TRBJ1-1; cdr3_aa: CASSYRGRQGSPEAFF; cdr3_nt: TGTGCCAGCAGTTACAGGGGTCGACAGGGGAGCCCTGAAGCTTTCTTT
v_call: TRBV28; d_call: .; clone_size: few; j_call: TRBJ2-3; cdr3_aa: CASSFTRDTQYF; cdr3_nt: TGTGCCAGCAGCTTCACTAGAGATACGCAGTATTTT